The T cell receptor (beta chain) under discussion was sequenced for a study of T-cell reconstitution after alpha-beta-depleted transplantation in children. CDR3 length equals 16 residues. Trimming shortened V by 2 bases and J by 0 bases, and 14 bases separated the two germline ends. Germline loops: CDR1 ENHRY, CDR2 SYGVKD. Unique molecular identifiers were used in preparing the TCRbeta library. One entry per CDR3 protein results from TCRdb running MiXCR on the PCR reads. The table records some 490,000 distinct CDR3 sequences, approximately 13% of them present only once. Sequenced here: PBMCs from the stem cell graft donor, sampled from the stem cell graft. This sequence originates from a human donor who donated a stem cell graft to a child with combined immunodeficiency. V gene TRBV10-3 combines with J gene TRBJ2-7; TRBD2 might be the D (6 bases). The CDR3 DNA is TGTGCCATCAGTGAGAGGGTGGGAGGCTTCTCCTACGAGCAGTACTTC. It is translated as CAISERVGGFSYEQYF.